This T cell receptor beta chain was sequenced during a study of PD-1 blockade in classical Hodgkin lymphoma. Study conclusions and caveats: Similar baseline diversity was found in complete responders and newly diagnosed patients.

The CDR3 has 15 amino acids. The germline CDR1 and CDR2 sequences are GTSNPN and SVGIG (reference sequence). V lost 5 bases, J lost 2 bases, and 17 bases lay in between. Only in-frame clones appear in the TCRdb table, and some are missing; sequencing was by immunoSEQ multiplex PCR. The sample records 35,000 to 45,000 clones, around 76% being singletons. All patients relapsed after autologous stem cell transplantation, and brentuximab vedotin exposure varied. Regarding this clone: Its antigen remains unidentified.

V gene TRBV30 combines with J gene TRBJ2-3, with a tentative D call TRBD1 (6 bases). The sequenced sample was peripheral blood mononuclear cells (PBMCs), obtained before the second cycle of nivolumab. The TCR sequence derives from a human donor with classical Hodgkin lymphoma. The CDR3 DNA is TGTGCCTGGCGGCGGACAGCTATTCCCACAGATACGCAGTATTTT. Its protein is CAWRRTAIPTDTQYF.